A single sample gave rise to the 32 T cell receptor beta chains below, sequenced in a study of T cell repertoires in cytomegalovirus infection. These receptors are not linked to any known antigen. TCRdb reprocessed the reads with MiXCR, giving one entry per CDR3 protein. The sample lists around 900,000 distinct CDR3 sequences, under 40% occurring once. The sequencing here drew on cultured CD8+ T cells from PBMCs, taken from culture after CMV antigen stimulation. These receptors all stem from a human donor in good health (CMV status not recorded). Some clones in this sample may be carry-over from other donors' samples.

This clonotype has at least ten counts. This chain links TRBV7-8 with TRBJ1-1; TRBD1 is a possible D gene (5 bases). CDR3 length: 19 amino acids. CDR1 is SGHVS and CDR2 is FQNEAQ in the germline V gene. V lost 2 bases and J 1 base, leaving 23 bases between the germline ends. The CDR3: CASSLWGRLGRFSNTEAFF. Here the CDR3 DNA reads TGTGCCAGCAGCTTATGGGGCAGGTTAGGTCGTTTTTCGAACACTGAAGCTTTCTTT.

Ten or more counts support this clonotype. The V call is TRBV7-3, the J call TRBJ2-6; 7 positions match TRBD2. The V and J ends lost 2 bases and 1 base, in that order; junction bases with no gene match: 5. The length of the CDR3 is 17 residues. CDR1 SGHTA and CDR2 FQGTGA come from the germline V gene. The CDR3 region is CASSLWQGGSGANVLTF. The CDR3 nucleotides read TGTGCCAGCAGCTTATGGCAGGGAGGGTCTGGGGCCAACGTCCTGACTTTC.

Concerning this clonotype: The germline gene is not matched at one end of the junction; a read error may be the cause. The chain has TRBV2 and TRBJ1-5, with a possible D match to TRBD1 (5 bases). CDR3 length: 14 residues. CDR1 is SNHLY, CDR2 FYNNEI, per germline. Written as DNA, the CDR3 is TGTGCCAGCGGTGAACCAGGGTACAATCAGCCCCAGCATTTT. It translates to CASGEPGYNQPQHF.

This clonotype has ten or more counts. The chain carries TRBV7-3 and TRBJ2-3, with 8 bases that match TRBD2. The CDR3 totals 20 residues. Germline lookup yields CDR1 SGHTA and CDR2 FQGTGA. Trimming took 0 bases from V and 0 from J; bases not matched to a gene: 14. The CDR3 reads CASSLTPLATSGSSTDTQYF. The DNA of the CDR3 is TGTGCCAGCAGCTTAACCCCCCTAGCTACTAGCGGCTCAAGCACAGATACGCAGTATTTT. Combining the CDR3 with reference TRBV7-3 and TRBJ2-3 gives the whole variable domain GAGVSQTPSNKVTEKGKYVELRCDPISGHTALYWYRQSLGQGPEFLIYFQGTGAADDSGLPNDRFFAVRPEGSVSTLKIQRTERGDSAVYLCASSLTPLATSGSSTDTQYFGPGTRLTVL.

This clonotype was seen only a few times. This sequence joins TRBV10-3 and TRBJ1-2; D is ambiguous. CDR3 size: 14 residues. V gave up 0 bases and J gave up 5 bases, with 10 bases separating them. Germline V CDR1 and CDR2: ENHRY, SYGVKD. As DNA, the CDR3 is TGTGCCATCAGTGAGTCCGGGGAGAGGTATGGCTACACCTTC. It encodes CAISESGERYGYTF.

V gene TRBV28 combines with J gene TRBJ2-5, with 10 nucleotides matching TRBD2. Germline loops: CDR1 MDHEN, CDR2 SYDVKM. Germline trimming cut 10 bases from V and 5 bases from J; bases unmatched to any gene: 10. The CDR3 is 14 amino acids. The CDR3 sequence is CAIKIAGGDETQYF. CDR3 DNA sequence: TGTGCCATTAAAATAGCGGGGGGCGATGAGACCCAGTACTTC.

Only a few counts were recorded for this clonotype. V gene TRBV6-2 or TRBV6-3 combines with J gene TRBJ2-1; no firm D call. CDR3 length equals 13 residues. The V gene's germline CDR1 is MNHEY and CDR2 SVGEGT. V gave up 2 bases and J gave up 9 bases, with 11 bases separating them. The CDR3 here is CASSYRVDLEQFF. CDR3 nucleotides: TGTGCCAGCAGTTACCGCGTGGACCTTGAGCAGTTCTTC.

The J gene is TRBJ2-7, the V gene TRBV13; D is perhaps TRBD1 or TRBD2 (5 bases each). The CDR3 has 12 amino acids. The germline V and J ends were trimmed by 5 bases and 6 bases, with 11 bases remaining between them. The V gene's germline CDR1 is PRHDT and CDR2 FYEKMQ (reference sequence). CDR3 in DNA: TGTGCCAGCAGCGAGGGACGTCTCGAGCAGTACTTC. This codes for CASSEGRLEQYF.

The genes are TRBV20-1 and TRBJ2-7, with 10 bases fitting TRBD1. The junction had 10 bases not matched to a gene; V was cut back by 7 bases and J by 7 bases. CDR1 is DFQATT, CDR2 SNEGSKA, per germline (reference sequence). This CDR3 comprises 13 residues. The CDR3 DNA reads TGCAGTGGCTCCGAGACAGGGGGCCGTGAGCAGTACGTC. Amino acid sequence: CSGSETGGREQYV.

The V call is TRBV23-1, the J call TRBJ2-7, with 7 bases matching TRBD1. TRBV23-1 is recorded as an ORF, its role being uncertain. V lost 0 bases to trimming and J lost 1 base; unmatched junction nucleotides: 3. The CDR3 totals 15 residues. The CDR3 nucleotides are TGCGCCAGCAGTCAATCCCCGGGACAGTCCTACGAGCAGTACGTC. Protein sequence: CASSQSPGQSYEQYV.

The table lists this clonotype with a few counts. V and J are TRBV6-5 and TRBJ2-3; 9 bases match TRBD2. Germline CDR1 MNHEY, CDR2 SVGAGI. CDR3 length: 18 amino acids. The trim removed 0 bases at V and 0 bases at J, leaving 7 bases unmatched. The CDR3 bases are TGTGCCAGCAGTTACTCTAGCGGGGGAATCCTTAGCACAGATACGCAGTATTTT. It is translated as CASSYSSGGILSTDTQYF.

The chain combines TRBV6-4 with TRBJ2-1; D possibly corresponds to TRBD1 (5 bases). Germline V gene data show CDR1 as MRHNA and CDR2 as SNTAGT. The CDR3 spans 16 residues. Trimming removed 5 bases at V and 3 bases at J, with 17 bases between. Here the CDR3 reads CASSLQDTLNYNEQFF. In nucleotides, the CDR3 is TGTGCCAGCAGTTTACAGGACACTTTAAACTACAATGAGCAGTTCTTC.

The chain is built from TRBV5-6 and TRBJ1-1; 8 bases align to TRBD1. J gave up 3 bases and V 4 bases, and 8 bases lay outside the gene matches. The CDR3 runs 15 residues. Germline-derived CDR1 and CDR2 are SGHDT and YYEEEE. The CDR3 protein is CASSPLDRVDTEAFF. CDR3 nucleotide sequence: TGTGCCAGCAGCCCATTGGACAGGGTGGACACTGAAGCTTTCTTT.

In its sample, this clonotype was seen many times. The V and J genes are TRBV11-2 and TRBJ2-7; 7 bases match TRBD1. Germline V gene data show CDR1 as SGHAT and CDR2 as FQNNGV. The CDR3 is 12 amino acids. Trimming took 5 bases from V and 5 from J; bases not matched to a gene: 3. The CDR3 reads CASSVTGHEQYV. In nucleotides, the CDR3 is TGTGCCAGCAGCGTGACAGGGCACGAGCAGTACGTC.

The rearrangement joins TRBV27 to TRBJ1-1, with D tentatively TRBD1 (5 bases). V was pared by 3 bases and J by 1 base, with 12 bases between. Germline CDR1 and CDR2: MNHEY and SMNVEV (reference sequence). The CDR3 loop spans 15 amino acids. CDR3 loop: CASSFGARGNTEAFF. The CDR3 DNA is TGTGCCAGCAGTTTCGGGGCGCGAGGGAACACTGAAGCTTTCTTT.

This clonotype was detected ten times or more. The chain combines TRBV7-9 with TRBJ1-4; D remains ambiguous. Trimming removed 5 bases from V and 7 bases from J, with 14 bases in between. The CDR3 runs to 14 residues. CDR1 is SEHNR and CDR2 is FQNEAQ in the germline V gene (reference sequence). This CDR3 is CASSPGREVEKLFF. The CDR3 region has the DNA TGTGCCAGCAGCCCCGGACGGGAGGTTGAAAAACTGTTTTTT.

The CDR3 is CASRGGAKGGYGYTF. The DNA of the CDR3 is TGTGCCAGTAGAGGGGGCGCCAAGGGGGGCTATGGCTACACCTTC. The chain carries TRBV19 and TRBJ1-2; 7 bases fit TRBD1. V dropped 6 bases and J dropped 4; count of bases not matched to a gene: 11. Germline V lookup: CDR1 LNHDA, CDR2 SQIVND (reference sequence). The CDR3 runs 15 residues.

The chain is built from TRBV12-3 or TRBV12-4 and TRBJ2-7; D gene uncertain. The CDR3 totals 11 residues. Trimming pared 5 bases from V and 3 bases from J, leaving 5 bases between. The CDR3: CASSENYEQYF. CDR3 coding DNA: TGTGCCAGCAGTGAAAACTACGAGCAGTACTTC.

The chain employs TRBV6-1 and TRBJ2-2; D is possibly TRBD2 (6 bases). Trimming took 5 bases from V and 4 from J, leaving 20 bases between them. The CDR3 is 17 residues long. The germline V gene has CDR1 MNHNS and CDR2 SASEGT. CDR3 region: CASSSVPTRGATGELFF. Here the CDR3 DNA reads TGTGCCAGCAGTTCGGTTCCCACGCGGGGAGCCACCGGGGAGCTGTTTTTT.

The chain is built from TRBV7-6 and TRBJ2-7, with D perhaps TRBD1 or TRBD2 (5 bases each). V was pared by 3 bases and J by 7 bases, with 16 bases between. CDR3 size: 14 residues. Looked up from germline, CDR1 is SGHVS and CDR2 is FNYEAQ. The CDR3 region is CASSLPGPLMEQYV. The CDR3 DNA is TGTGCCAGCAGCTTGCCGGGACCCCTTATGGAGCAGTACGTC.

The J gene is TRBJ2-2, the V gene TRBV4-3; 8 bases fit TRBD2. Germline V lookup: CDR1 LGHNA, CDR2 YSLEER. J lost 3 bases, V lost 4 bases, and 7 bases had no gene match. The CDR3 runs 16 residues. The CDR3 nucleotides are TGCGCCAGCAGCCCTCGCGTAGCGGGGTACACCGGGGAGCTGTTTTTT. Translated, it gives CASSPRVAGYTGELFF.

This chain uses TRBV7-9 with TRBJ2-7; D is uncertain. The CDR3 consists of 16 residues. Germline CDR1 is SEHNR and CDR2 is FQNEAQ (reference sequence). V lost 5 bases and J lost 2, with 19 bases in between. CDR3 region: CASSPMWGTDPYEQYF. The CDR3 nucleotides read TGTGCCAGCAGCCCCATGTGGGGAACGGACCCCTACGAGCAGTACTTC.

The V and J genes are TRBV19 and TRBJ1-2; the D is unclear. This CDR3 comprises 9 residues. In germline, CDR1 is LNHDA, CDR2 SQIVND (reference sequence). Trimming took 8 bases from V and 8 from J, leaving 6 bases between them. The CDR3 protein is CASGWGYTF. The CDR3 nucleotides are TGTGCCAGTGGTTGGGGCTACACCTTC.

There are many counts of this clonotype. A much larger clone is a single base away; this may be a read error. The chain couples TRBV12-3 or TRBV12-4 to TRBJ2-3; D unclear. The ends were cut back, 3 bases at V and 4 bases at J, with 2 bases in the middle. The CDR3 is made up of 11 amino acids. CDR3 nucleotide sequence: TGTGCCAGCAGTTTTTCAGATACGCAGTATTTT. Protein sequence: CASSFSDTQYF.

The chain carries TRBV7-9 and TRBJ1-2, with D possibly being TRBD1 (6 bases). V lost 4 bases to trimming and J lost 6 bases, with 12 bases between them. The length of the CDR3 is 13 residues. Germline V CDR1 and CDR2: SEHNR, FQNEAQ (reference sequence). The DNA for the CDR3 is TGTGCCAGCAGCTCGGGGGGCCTGGATGGCTACACCTTC. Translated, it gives CASSSGGLDGYTF.

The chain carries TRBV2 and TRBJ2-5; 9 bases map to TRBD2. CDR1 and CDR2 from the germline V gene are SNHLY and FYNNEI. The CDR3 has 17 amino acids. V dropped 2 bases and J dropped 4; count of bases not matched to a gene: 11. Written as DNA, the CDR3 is TGTGCCAGCAGTGAACTTGCCCTGCGGGGGGGCCGAGAGACCCAGTACTTC. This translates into CASSELALRGGRETQYF.

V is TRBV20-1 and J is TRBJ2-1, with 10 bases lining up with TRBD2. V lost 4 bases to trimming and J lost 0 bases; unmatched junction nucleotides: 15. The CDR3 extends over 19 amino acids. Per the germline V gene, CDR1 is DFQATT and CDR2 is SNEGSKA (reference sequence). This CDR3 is CSATGRRKLAGSSYNEQFF. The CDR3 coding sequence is TGCAGTGCTACGGGGAGGAGGAAACTAGCGGGGAGCTCCTACAATGAGCAGTTCTTC.

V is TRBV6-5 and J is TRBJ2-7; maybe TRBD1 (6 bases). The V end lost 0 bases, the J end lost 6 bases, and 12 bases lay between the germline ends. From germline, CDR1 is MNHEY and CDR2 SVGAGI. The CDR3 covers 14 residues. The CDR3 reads CASSYSSGACEQYV. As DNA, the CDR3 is TGTGCCAGCAGTTACTCGTCAGGGGCCTGCGAGCAGTACGTC.

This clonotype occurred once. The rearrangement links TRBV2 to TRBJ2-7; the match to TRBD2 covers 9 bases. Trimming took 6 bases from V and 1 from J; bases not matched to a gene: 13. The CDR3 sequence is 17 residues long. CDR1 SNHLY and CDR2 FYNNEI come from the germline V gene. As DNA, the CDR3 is TGTGCCAGCAGCCCATTTCGCTGGAGCGGGGGGTCCTACGAGCAGTACTTC. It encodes CASSPFRWSGGSYEQYF.

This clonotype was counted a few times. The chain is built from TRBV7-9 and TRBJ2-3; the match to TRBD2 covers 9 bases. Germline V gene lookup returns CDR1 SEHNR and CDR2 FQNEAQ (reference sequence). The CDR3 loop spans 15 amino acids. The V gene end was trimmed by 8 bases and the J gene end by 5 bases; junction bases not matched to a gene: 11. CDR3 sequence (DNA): TGTGCCAGCGCGAAACCGGGACTAGCAAGAGATACGCAGTATTTT. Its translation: CASAKPGLARDTQYF. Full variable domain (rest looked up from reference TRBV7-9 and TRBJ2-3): DTGVSQNPRHKITKRGQNVTFRCDPISEHNRLYWYRQTLGQGPEFLTYFQNEAQLEKSRLLSDRFSAERPKGSFSTLEIQRTEQGDSAMYLCASAKPGLARDTQYFGPGTRLTVL.

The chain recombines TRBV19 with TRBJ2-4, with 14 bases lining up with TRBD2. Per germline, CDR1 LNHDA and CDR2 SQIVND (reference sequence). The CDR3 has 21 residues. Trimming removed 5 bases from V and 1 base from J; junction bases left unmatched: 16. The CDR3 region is CASSFSRLAGGPKMAKNIQYF. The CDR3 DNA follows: TGTGCCAGTAGTTTCTCCCGACTAGCGGGGGGGCCTAAGATGGCCAAAAACATTCAGTACTTC.

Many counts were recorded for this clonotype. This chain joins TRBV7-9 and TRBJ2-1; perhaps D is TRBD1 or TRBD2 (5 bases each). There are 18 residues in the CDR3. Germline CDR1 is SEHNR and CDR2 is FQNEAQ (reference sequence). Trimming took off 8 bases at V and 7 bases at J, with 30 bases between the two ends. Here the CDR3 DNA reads TGTGCCAGCCACCGGGACGCCATCTCCCCTGTAACGGAAAATGAGCAGTTCTTC. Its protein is CASHRDAISPVTENEQFF.